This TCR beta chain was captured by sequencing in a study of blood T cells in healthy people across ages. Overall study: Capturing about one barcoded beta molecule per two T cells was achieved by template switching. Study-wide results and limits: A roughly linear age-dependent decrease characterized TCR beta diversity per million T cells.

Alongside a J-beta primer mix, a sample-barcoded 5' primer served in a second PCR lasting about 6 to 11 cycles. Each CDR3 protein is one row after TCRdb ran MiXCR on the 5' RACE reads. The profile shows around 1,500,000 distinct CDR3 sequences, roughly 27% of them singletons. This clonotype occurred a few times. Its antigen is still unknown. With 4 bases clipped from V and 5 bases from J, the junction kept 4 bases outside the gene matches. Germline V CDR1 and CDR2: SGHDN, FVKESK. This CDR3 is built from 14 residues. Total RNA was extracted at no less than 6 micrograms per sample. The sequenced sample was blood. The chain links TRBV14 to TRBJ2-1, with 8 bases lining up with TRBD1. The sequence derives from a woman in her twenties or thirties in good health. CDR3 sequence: CASSLQGGHNEQFF. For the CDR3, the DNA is TGTGCCAGCAGCCTACAGGGGGGACACAATGAGCAGTTCTTC.